The source of this T cell receptor (beta chain) is a study of T-cell memory formation after mild COVID-19. Points from the study as a whole: Shrinking CD4+ clones were chiefly CM and EM; CD8+ ones were chiefly EMRA.

Germline V gene sequence: CDR1 LGHDT, CDR2 YNNKEL (reference sequence). Germline trimming cut 0 bases from V and 0 bases from J; bases unmatched to any gene: 2. The CDR3 has 17 amino acids. Of note for this clonotype: The antigen remains unidentified.

Barcoded TCR alpha and TCR beta cDNA libraries with UMIs came from 5'RACE using constant-segment primers. TCRdb re-analysed the 5' RACE reads in MiXCR, keeping a single row per CDR3 protein. The profile shows under 400,000 distinct CDR3 sequences, approximately 27% of them singletons. The rearrangement links TRBV3-1 to TRBJ2-1; 10 nucleotides align to TRBD2. The origin of this receptor is an adult woman who had mild COVID-19 (a few samples of this study predate the infection). Cell type and time point are not known. Sequenced material: PBMCs or a T cell subset sorted from them (not recorded which). Here the CDR3 reads CASSQELAGSSYNEQFF. CDR3 DNA sequence: TGTGCCAGCAGCCAAGAACTAGCGGGGAGCTCCTACAATGAGCAGTTCTTC.